This TCR beta chain was documented in a study of cytomegalovirus exposure and HLA in healthy donors. The CDR3 sequence is 13 residues long. The germline V gene encodes CDR1 WNHNN and CDR2 SYGVQD (reference sequence). With 2 bases clipped from V and 4 bases from J, the junction kept 1 base outside the gene matches. Study-level points and caveats: TCR sequences were mostly rare, though some public TCRs occurred in many donors.

All donors participated as healthy donors of bone marrow. PCR used 60 Vbeta primers and 13 Jbeta primers. Here immunoSEQ multiplex PCR was the method, and the copy in TCRdb shows in-frame clones only, minus some. The table lists about 130,000 clones, approximately 90% of them singletons, with around 5.2% in the top ten. In the case of this clone: Its matching antigen is unknown.

This TCR was recovered from a woman aged 25 to 39 in good health and CMV-seronegative. The J gene is TRBJ2-7, the V gene TRBV10-1, with TRBD1 matching over 8 bases. Sequencing used PBMCs. CDR3 nucleotide sequence: TGCGCCAGCAGTGAGACAGGGGGTTACGAGCAGTACTTC. Protein sequence: CASSETGGYEQYF.